The sequence of this T cell receptor (beta chain) was determined in a study of shared clonotypes between healthy human individuals. CD4+ cells underwent separation, giving CD45RA+ naive and CD45RA-negative memory subsets. Clones were sequenced by immunoSEQ multiplex PCR, and TCRdb holds only the in-frame ones, with some missing. The data contain 2.3 million or so clones, approximately 93% of them singletons. This clone was recorded once. Germline CDR1 SGDLS, CDR2 YYNGEE. The CDR3 covers 16 residues. The V end was cut by 3 bases, the J end by 4 bases, with 14 bases between. The clonotype was recovered from a man younger than 35 in good health. Some clones in this sample may be carry-over from other donors' samples. Specimen: naive CD4+ T cells from PBMCs. The sample's subset: CD45RA+ positively selected. This chain joins TRBV9 and TRBJ2-6; maybe TRBD1 (5 bases). Here the CDR3 reads CASSAIRDLGANVLTF. Written as DNA, the CDR3 is TGTGCCAGCAGCGCTATCAGGGATTTAGGGGCCAACGTCCTGACTTTC. The full variable domain, in which reference TRBV9 and TRBJ2-6 provide the parts outside the CDR3, is DSGVTQTPKHLITATGQRVTLRCSPRSGDLSVYWYQQSLDQGLQFLIQYYNGEERAKGNILERFSAQQFPDLHSELNLSSLELGDSALYFCASSAIRDLGANVLTFGAGSRLTVL.